These 32 T cell receptor beta chains originate from one sample sequenced in a study of OX40 agonist ivuxolimab in advanced cancers. Sequencing used immunoSEQ multiplex PCR; TCRdb keeps in-frame clones, though not all of them. The data show 70,000 to 95,000 clones, about 91% seen once. The starting material was CD4+ or CD8+ T cells sorted from blood, obtained in a trial of the OX40 agonist ivuxolimab. These receptors were collected from an adult with an advanced solid tumor such as melanoma, head and neck, liver or kidney cancer.

V is TRBV4-2 and J is TRBJ1-6; TRBD1 might be the D (6 bases). Germline V gene lookup returns CDR1 LGHNA and CDR2 YNFKEQ. The germline V and J ends were trimmed by 0 bases and 7 bases, with 16 bases remaining between them. The CDR3 has 17 residues. The CDR3: CASSQEGGGGHNSPLHF. Here the CDR3 DNA reads TGTGCCAGCAGCCAAGAGGGAGGGGGGGGGCACAATTCACCCCTCCACTTT.

This CDR3 reads CASSLGNRGDQPQHF. In nucleotides, the CDR3 is TGTGCCAGCAGCTTAGGCAACAGGGGGGATCAGCCCCAGCATTTT. V is TRBV11-2 and J is TRBJ1-5; 8 bases align to TRBD1. Germline CDR1 reads SGHAT; CDR2 reads FQNNGV. V trimming: 1 base; J trimming: 5 bases; junction bases outside the gene matches: 4. The CDR3 is made up of 15 amino acids.

This clone was picked up one time. V gene TRBV30 combines with J gene TRBJ1-1, with a tentative D call TRBD1 (6 bases). CDR1 is GTSNPN and CDR2 is SVGIG in the germline V gene (reference sequence). This CDR3 contains 13 residues. V lost 4 bases to trimming and J lost 2 bases, with 11 bases between them. The chain's CDR3 is CAWIGGINTEAFF. The DNA for the CDR3 is TGTGCCTGGATAGGGGGAATAAACACTGAAGCTTTCTTT.

This clone was picked up one time. The chain is built from TRBV5-1 and TRBJ2-5, with D possibly matching TRBD2 (5 bases). Trimming took off 0 bases at V and 5 bases at J, with 14 bases between the two ends. The CDR3 totals 15 residues. CDR1 and CDR2 from the germline V gene are SGHRS and YFSETQ. The CDR3, as DNA: TGCGCCAGCAGCTTGGATGGTGGCCGGAGGGAGACCCAGTACTTC. As protein: CASSLDGGRRETQYF.

The chain carries TRBV15 and TRBJ2-1; D ambiguous. The germline CDR1 and CDR2 sequences are LNHNV and YYDKDF (reference sequence). This CDR3 has 14 amino acids. With 1 base removed from V and 10 bases from J, the gap between germline ends came to 14 bases. The CDR3 coding sequence is TGTGCCACCAGCAGAGGAGGCCAGCTCGCAGAGCAGTTCTTC. This sequence encodes CATSRGGQLAEQFF.

The CDR3 reads CASSARGFGANVLTF. In DNA, the CDR3 is TGTGCCAGCAGTGCCAGGGGTTTTGGGGCCAACGTCCTGACTTTC. The rearrangement joins TRBV6-6 to TRBJ2-6, with a weak D call TRBD1 (6 bases). This CDR3 contains 15 residues. Germline V CDR1 and CDR2: MNHNY, SVGAGI (reference sequence). The V end lost 5 bases, the J end lost 3 bases, and 11 bases lay between the germline ends.

The genes are TRBV29-1 and TRBJ2-5, with a possible D match to TRBD1 (5 bases). Trimming shortened V by 3 bases and J by 1 base, and 6 bases separated the two germline ends. There are 12 residues in the CDR3. Germline V CDR1 and CDR2: SQVTM, ANQGSEA. In nucleotides, the CDR3 is TGCAGCGTTGATGACAGCCAAGAGACCCAGTACTTC. Translating it yields CSVDDSQETQYF.

The rearrangement uses TRBV4-1 and TRBJ2-5, with D possibly matching TRBD1 (5 bases). V was pared by 1 base and J by 5 bases, with 14 bases between. CDR3 length: 15 amino acids. Germline V gene data show CDR1 as MGHRA and CDR2 as YSYEKL. The CDR3 DNA is TGCGCCAGCAGCCAAGGCCTCACAGGTGCGGAGACCCAGTACTTC. It encodes CASSQGLTGAETQYF.

The J gene is TRBJ2-2, the V gene TRBV7-9; tentatively, D is TRBD1 (6 bases). Germline lookup yields CDR1 SEHNR and CDR2 FQNEAQ (reference sequence). The CDR3 consists of 15 residues. Deletions cut 4 bases from V and 2 bases from J, with 11 bases between. CDR3 in DNA: TGTGCCAGCAGCTCGAAAGGGGGAAACACCGGGGAGCTGTTTTTT. Translation gives CASSSKGGNTGELFF.

The gene calls are TRBV14 and TRBJ1-2; the D gene is possibly TRBD1 (5 bases). Looked up from germline, CDR1 is SGHDN and CDR2 is FVKESK. The CDR3 loop spans 16 amino acids. Trimming removed 0 bases from V and 7 bases from J, with 18 bases in between. The CDR3 protein is CASSQDLGGAAGGYTF. DNA for the CDR3: TGTGCCAGCAGCCAAGATCTGGGAGGGGCTGCCGGTGGCTACACCTTC.

Only one count was recorded for this clone. V usage is TRBV2 and J usage is TRBJ1-6, with D unclear. The CDR3 spans 12 residues. From germline, CDR1 is SNHLY and CDR2 FYNNEI. Trimming left V 8 bases short and J 6 bases short, with 8 bases between. For the CDR3, the DNA is TGTGCCAGCTACGTTAGTAATTCACCCCTCCACTTT. Its translation: CASYVSNSPLHF.

V gene TRBV10-2 combines with J gene TRBJ2-5; 9 bases are shared with TRBD2. Germline trimming cut 3 bases from V and 5 bases from J; bases unmatched to any gene: 7. Germline V gene data show CDR1 as WSHSY and CDR2 as SAAADI. The CDR3 is 15 residues long. For the CDR3, the DNA is TGCGCCAGCAGTGAATTAGCGGGAGTTGGCGAGACCCAGTACTTC. This translates into CASSELAGVGETQYF.

J is TRBJ2-5 and V is TRBV18, with D uncertain. The germline CDR1 and CDR2 sequences are KGHSH and LQKENI. This CDR3 is built from 13 residues. Trimming pared 3 bases from V and 1 base from J, leaving 6 bases between. The CDR3 sequence: CASSPQVQETQYF. In nucleotides, the CDR3 is TGTGCCAGCTCACCGCAGGTCCAAGAGACCCAGTACTTC.

This chain joins TRBV7-3 and TRBJ1-2; D not resolved. This CDR3 spans 13 amino acids. With 5 bases removed from V and 5 bases from J, the gap between germline ends came to 12 bases. Germline CDR1 and CDR2: SGHTA and FQGTGA. In nucleotides, the CDR3 is TGTGCCAGCAGCCCTCAACAAGGATATGGCTACACCTTC. Encoded protein: CASSPQQGYGYTF. Filled out from reference TRBV7-3 and TRBJ1-2, the complete variable domain reads GAGVSQTPSNKVTEKGKYVELRCDPISGHTALYWYRQSLGQGPEFLIYFQGTGAADDSGLPNDRFFAVRPEGSVSTLKIQRTERGDSAVYLCASSPQQGYGYTFGSGTRLTVV.

The chain couples TRBV6-5 to TRBJ2-1, with a tentative D call TRBD2 (7 bases). The CDR3 runs to 15 residues. CDR1 is MNHEY and CDR2 is SVGAGI in the germline V gene. V shed 8 bases and J shed 2 bases, with 16 bases lying between them. CDR3 DNA sequence: TGTGCCAGCCGCCCGACCGGGGGGCCCTACAATGAGCAGTTCTTC. It specifies CASRPTGGPYNEQFF.

The chain combines TRBV19 with TRBJ2-2, with D maybe TRBD2 (6 bases). The CDR3 totals 15 residues. Trimming stripped 1 base from V and 5 bases from J, with 11 bases between. Germline V gene lookup returns CDR1 LNHDA and CDR2 SQIVND (reference sequence). The CDR3 DNA follows: TGTGCCAGTAGTATAGGCGGGGCGCGAACCGGGGAGCTGTTTTTT. It yields the protein CASSIGGARTGELFF.

This chain connects TRBV13 to TRBJ1-1; D remains ambiguous. The V gene lost 2 bases and the J gene lost 11 bases, with 15 bases spanning the gap. The CDR3 consists of 13 residues. Looked up from germline, CDR1 is PRHDT and CDR2 is FYEKMQ (reference sequence). Here the CDR3 reads CASSLKGSGVAFF. The CDR3 nucleotides read TGTGCCAGCAGCTTAAAAGGGTCGGGTGTCGCTTTCTTT.

The chain employs TRBV14 and TRBJ2-3; 10 bases agree with TRBD2. V lost 1 base and J lost 11; bases outside the gene matches: 9. The germline gives CDR1 SGHDN, CDR2 FVKESK. This CDR3 spans 15 amino acids. CDR3 in DNA: TGTGCCAGCAGCCAAGGTCCTAGCGGGAGCATGCAGCAGTATTTT. It is translated as CASSQGPSGSMQQYF. The entire variable domain, with the rest obtained from reference TRBV14 and TRBJ2-3, is as follows: EAGVTQFPSHSVIEKGQTVTLRCDPISGHDNLYWYRRVMGKEIKFLLHFVKESKQDESGMPNNRFLAERTGGTYSTLKVQPAELEDSGVYFCASSQGPSGSMQQYFGPGTRLTVL.

The V gene is TRBV19, the J gene TRBJ2-1; D is uncertain. CDR1 LNHDA and CDR2 SQIVND come from the germline V gene (reference sequence). The CDR3 loop spans 13 amino acids. Trimming cost V 5 bases and J 5 bases, with 10 bases left between them. Written as DNA, the CDR3 is TGTGCCAGTAGTGTGACCCGGGACAATGAGCAGTTCTTC. It codes for CASSVTRDNEQFF.

This clone has only one observation. The chain joins TRBV19 to TRBJ2-3; D not certain. The germline V and J ends were trimmed by 1 base and 0 bases, with 2 bases remaining between them. Germline assignment: CDR1 LNHDA and CDR2 SQIVND (reference sequence). The CDR3 spans 13 residues. CDR3 in DNA: TGTGCCAGTAGTATAGGCAGCACAGATACGCAGTATTTT. Translating gives CASSIGSTDTQYF.

This clone was detected once. J is TRBJ2-5 and V is TRBV11-3; unclear D gene. Germline V CDR1 and CDR2: SGHNT, YENEEA. The CDR3 loop spans 12 amino acids. V gave up 5 bases and J gave up 5 bases, with 9 bases separating them. CDR3 sequence: CASSPGKETQYF. DNA of the CDR3: TGTGCCAGCAGCCCCGGCAAGGAGACCCAGTACTTC.

The chain links TRBV7-3 to TRBJ2-1; 8 bases fit TRBD2. The V gene end was trimmed by 5 bases and the J gene end by 1 base; junction bases not matched to a gene: 7. The germline V gene encodes CDR1 SGHTA and CDR2 FQGTGA. The CDR3 contains 16 residues. The CDR3 protein is CASSPLPGGSYNEQFF. CDR3 DNA: TGTGCCAGCAGCCCCCTACCGGGGGGGTCCTACAATGAGCAGTTCTTC.

The CDR3: CASSPTRDRGWDTEAFF. The CDR3 DNA is TGTGCCAGCAGCCCAACCAGGGACAGGGGGTGGGACACTGAAGCTTTCTTT. The gene calls are TRBV11-2 and TRBJ1-1; 11 bases match TRBD1. The trim removed 5 bases at V and 3 bases at J, leaving 11 bases unmatched. This CDR3 is built from 17 residues. The germline V gene has CDR1 SGHAT and CDR2 FQNNGV.

The J gene is TRBJ1-1, the V gene TRBV18; D perhaps matches TRBD1 (5 bases). CDR3 size: 16 residues. Trimming took 1 base from V and 2 from J, leaving 14 bases between them. CDR1 KGHSH and CDR2 LQKENI come from the germline V gene. CDR3 protein: CASSPRQGGRNTEAFF. The CDR3 nucleotides read TGTGCCAGCTCACCACGTCAGGGAGGGCGAAACACTGAAGCTTTCTTT.

V usage is TRBV27 and J usage is TRBJ1-3; unclear D gene. The CDR3 sequence is 15 residues long. V was clipped by 3 bases and J by 1 base, with 10 bases between them. Germline lookup yields CDR1 MNHEY and CDR2 SMNVEV (reference sequence). CDR3 amino acids: CASSFSGESGNTIYF. In DNA form, the CDR3 reads TGTGCCAGCAGTTTCTCAGGCGAATCTGGAAACACCATATATTTT.

The genes are TRBV2 and TRBJ2-5; either TRBD1 or TRBD2 may supply D (6 bases each). Trimming removed 4 bases at V and 7 bases at J, with 28 bases between. CDR1 is SNHLY and CDR2 is FYNNEI in the germline V gene. This CDR3 is 18 amino acids long. The CDR3 is CASSGGIEGGRVRVTQYF. The CDR3 coding sequence is TGTGCCAGCAGTGGAGGGATTGAGGGGGGCCGCGTTCGTGTGACCCAGTACTTC.

This chain links TRBV5-1 with TRBJ1-1; 10 bases map to TRBD1. This CDR3 comprises 15 residues. The ends lost 3 bases at V and 5 bases at J; junction bases unmatched: 7. Germline V gene lookup returns CDR1 SGHRS and CDR2 YFSETQ. This CDR3 reads CASSSRQGARTEAFF. The DNA for the CDR3 is TGCGCCAGCAGCTCCCGACAGGGGGCGCGGACTGAAGCTTTCTTT.

Only a few counts were recorded for this clone. The sample carries other DNA sequences with the same CDR3. The CDR3 nucleotides are TGTGCCAGCAGCCCGGGACAGGGACCTGGAAACACCATATATTTT. Its translation is CASSPGQGPGNTIYF. The chain combines TRBV11-3 with TRBJ1-3, with 9 bases matching TRBD1. Germline V gene lookup returns CDR1 SGHNT and CDR2 YENEEA. This CDR3 contains 15 residues. Trimming at V came to 5 bases and at J to 2 bases, leaving 4 bases not matched to a gene.

This chain uses TRBV5-1 with TRBJ2-1, with 7 bases matching TRBD2. Losses at the gene ends were 0 bases for V and 5 bases for J; bases not matched to a gene: 11. The CDR3 has 17 amino acids. Germline assignment: CDR1 SGHRS and CDR2 YFSETQ. CDR3 DNA: TGCGCCAGCAGCTTGGCCGTGGGCGGGAGTCTAAACAATGAGCAGTTCTTC. Translated: CASSLAVGGSLNNEQFF.

J is TRBJ2-5 and V is TRBV6-6, with TRBD2 identical over 11 bases. The CDR3 covers 16 residues. CDR1 is MNHNY and CDR2 is SVGAGI in the germline V gene (reference sequence). The junction had 10 bases not matched to a gene; V was cut back by 7 bases and J by 3 bases. In nucleotides, the CDR3 is TGTGCCAGCATAGCGGGGGGGGGTTGGGAGAAAGAGACCCAGTACTTC. This encodes CASIAGGGWEKETQYF.

The V gene is TRBV6-5, the J gene TRBJ1-4; the match to TRBD1 covers 7 bases. The J segment lost 6 bases and the V segment lost 7 bases, leaving 8 bases of the junction unmatched. The CDR3 loop spans 14 amino acids. The germline V gene encodes CDR1 MNHEY and CDR2 SVGAGI. CDR3 residues: CASKTLGGDEKLFF. CDR3 coding DNA: TGTGCCAGCAAGACCCTAGGGGGCGATGAAAAACTGTTTTTT.

The chain combines TRBV5-8 with TRBJ1-5, with 7 nucleotides matching TRBD1. Unmatched junction bases numbered 7, after V lost 4 bases and J lost 6 bases. This CDR3 region has 14 residues. From germline, CDR1 is SGHTS and CDR2 YDEGEE. The CDR3 region has the DNA TGTGCCAGCAGCCAGACAGGGTCAGTTCAGCCCCAGCATTTT. Its protein product is CASSQTGSVQPQHF. Full variable domain (remainder filled in from reference TRBV5-8 and TRBJ1-5): EAGVTQSPTHLIKTRGQQATLRCSPISGHTSVYWYQQALGLGLQFLLWYDEGEERNRGNFPPRFSGRQFPNYSSELNVNALELEDSALYLCASSQTGSVQPQHFGDGTRLSIL.